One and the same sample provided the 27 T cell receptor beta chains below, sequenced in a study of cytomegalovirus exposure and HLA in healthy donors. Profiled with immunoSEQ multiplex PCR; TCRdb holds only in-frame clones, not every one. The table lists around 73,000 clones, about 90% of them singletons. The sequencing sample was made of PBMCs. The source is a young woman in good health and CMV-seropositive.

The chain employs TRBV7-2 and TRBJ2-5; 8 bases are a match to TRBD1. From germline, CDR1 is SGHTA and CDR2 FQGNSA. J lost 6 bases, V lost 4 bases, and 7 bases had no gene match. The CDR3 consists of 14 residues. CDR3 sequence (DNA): TGTGCCAGCAGCTCGCAGGGGGCCCTTAAGACCCAGTACTTC. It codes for CASSSQGALKTQYF.

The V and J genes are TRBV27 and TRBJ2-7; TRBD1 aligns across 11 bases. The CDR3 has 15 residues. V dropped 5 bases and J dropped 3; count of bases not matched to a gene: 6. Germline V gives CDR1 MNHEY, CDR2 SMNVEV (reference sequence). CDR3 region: CASSLRTGGIYEQYF. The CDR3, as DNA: TGTGCCAGCAGTCTAAGGACAGGGGGCATCTACGAGCAGTACTTC.

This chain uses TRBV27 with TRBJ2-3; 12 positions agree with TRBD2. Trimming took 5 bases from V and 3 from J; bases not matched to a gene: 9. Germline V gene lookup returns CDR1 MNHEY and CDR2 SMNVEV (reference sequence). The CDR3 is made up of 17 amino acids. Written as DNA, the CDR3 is TGTGCCAGCAGTCCCACCCGGACTAGCGGGAAGACAGATACGCAGTATTTT. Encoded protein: CASSPTRTSGKTDTQYF.

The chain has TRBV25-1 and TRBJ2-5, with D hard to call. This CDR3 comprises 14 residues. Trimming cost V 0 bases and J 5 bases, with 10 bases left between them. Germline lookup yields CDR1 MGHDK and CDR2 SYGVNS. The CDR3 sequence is CASSEYAGSETQYF. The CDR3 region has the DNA TGTGCCAGCAGTGAATACGCCGGTTCGGAGACCCAGTACTTC. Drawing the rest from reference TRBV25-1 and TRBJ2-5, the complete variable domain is EADIYQTPRYLVIGTGKKITLECSQTMGHDKMYWYQQDPGMELHLIHYSYGVNSTEKGDLSSESTVSRIRTEHFPLTLESARPSHTSQYLCASSEYAGSETQYFGPGTRLLVL.

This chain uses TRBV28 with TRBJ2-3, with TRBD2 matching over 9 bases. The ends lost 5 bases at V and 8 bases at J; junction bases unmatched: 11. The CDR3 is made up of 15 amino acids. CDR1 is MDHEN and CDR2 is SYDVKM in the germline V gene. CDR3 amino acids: CASSRLAGTFSTQYF. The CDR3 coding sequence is TGTGCCAGCAGTCGTCTAGCGGGGACTTTCAGTACGCAGTATTTT.

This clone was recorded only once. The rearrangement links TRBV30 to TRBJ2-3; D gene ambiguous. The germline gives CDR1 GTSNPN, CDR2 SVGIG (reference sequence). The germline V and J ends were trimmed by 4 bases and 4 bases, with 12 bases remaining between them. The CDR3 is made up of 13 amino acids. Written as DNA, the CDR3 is TGTGCCTGGAATCGGTTGGTCGCAGATACGCAGTATTTT. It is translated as CAWNRLVADTQYF. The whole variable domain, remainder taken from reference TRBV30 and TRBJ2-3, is SQTIHQWPATLVQPVGSPLSLECTVEGTSNPNLYWYRQAAGRGLQLLFYSVGIGQISSEVPQNLSASRPQDRQFILSSKKLLLSDSGFYLCAWNRLVADTQYFGPGTRLTVL.

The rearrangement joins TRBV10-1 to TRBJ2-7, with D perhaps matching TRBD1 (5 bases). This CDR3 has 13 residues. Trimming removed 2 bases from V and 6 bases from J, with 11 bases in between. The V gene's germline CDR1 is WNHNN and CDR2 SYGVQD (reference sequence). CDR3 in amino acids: CASSEAKRGEQYF. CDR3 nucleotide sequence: TGCGCCAGCAGTGAGGCCAAAAGGGGCGAGCAGTACTTC.

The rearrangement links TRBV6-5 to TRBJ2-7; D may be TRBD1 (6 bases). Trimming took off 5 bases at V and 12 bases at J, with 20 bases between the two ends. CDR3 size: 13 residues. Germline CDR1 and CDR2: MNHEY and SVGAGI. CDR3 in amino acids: CASSDRNRDSRYF. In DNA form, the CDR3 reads TGTGCCAGCAGTGACAGGAACAGGGATTCGCGGTACTTC.

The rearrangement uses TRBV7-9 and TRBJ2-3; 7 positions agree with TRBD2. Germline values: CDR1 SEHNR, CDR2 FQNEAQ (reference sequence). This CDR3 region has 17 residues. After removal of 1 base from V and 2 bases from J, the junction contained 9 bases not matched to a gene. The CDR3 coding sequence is TGTGCCAGCAGCTTAGTTTTTGGGACTACGGTCACAGATACGCAGTATTTT. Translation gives CASSLVFGTTVTDTQYF. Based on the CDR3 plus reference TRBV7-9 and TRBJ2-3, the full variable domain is DTGVSQNPRHKITKRGQNVTFRCDPISEHNRLYWYRQTLGQGPEFLTYFQNEAQLEKSRLLSDRFSAERPKGSFSTLEIQRTEQGDSAMYLCASSLVFGTTVTDTQYFGPGTRLTVL.

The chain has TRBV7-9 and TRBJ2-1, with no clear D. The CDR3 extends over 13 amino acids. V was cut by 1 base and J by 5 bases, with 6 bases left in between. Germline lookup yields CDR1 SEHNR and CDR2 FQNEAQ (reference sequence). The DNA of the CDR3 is TGTGCCAGCAGCTTAGTTAATGACAATGAGCAGTTCTTC. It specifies CASSLVNDNEQFF.

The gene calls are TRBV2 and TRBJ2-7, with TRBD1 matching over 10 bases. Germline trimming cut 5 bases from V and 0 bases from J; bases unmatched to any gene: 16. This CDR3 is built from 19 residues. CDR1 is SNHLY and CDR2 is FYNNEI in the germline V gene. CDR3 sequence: CASSPPGQGFTSSSYEQYF. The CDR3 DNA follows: TGTGCCAGCAGTCCCCCGGGACAGGGGTTCACATCCAGCTCCTACGAGCAGTACTTC. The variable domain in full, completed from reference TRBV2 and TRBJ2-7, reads EPEVTQTPSHQVTQMGQEVILRCVPISNHLYFYWYRQILGQKVEFLVSFYNNEISEKSEIFDDQFSVERPDGSNFTLKIRSTKLEDSAMYFCASSPPGQGFTSSSYEQYFGPGTRLTVT.

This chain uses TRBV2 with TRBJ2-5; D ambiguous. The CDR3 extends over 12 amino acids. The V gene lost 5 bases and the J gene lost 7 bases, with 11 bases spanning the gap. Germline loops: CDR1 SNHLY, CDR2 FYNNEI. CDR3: CASSPSTWTQYF. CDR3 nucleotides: TGTGCCAGCAGTCCCTCGACTTGGACCCAGTACTTC.

Written as DNA, the CDR3 is TGTGCCAGCCAAACCGACAGGGGGCACAACACCGGGGAGCTGTTTTTT. Protein sequence: CASQTDRGHNTGELFF. The gene calls are TRBV5-4 and TRBJ2-2; 10 positions agree with TRBD1. The CDR3 loop spans 16 amino acids. Germline V lookup: CDR1 SGHNT, CDR2 YYREEE (reference sequence). J gave up 2 bases and V 7 bases, and 8 bases lay outside the gene matches.

The CDR3 nucleotides read TGTGCCAGTAGGGGCCCGGGGGCTGGAAACACCATATATTTT. Its protein product is CASRGPGAGNTIYF. This chain joins TRBV19 and TRBJ1-3; weak D call: TRBD1 (5 bases). Trimming cost V 6 bases and J 2 bases, with 11 bases left between them. The length of the CDR3 is 14 residues. CDR1 and CDR2 from the germline V gene are LNHDA and SQIVND (reference sequence).

The CDR3 is CASSSDTVEAFF. The CDR3 DNA follows: TGTGCCAGCAGTTCGGACACAGTTGAAGCTTTCTTT. The V and J genes are TRBV27 and TRBJ1-1, with D possibly being TRBD1 (5 bases). With 4 bases removed from V and 7 bases from J, the gap between germline ends came to 10 bases. The length of the CDR3 is 12 residues. Germline loops: CDR1 MNHEY, CDR2 SMNVEV (reference sequence).

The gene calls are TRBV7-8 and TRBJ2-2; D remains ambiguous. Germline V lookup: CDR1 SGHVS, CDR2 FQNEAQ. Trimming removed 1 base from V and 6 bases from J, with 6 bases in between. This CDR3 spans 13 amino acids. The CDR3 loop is CASSLVRSGELFF. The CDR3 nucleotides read TGTGCCAGCAGCTTAGTCCGGTCCGGGGAGCTGTTTTTT.

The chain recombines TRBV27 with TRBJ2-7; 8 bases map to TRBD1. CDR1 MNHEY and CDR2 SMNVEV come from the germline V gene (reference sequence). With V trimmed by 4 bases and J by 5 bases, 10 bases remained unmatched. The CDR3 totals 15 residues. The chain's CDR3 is CASSSAGTGKNEQYF. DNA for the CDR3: TGTGCCAGCAGTTCCGCCGGGACAGGTAAAAACGAGCAGTACTTC.

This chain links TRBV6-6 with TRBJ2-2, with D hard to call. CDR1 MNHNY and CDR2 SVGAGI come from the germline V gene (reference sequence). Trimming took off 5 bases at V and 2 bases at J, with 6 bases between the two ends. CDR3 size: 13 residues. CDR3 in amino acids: CASSPINTGELFF. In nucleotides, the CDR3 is TGTGCCAGCAGTCCCATTAACACCGGGGAGCTGTTTTTT.

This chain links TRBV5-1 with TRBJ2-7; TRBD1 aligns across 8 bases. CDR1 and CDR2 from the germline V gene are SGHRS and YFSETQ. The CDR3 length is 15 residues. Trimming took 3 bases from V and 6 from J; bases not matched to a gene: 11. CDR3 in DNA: TGCGCCAGCAGCTCGTTCCCCGGACAGGGCGCCGAGCAGTACTTC. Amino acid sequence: CASSSFPGQGAEQYF.

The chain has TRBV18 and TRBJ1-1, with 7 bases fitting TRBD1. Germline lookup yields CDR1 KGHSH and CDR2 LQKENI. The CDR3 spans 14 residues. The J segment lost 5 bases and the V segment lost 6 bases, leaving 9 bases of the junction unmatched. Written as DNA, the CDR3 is TGTGCCAGCTCCTTCCAGGGGGGAGATACTGAAGCTTTCTTT. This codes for CASSFQGGDTEAFF.

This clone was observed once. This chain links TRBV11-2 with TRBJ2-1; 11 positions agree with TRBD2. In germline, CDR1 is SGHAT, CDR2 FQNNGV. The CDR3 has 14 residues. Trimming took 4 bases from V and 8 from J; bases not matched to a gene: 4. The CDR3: CASSSRTSGHEQFF. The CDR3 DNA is TGTGCCAGCAGCTCCAGGACTAGCGGGCATGAGCAGTTCTTC.

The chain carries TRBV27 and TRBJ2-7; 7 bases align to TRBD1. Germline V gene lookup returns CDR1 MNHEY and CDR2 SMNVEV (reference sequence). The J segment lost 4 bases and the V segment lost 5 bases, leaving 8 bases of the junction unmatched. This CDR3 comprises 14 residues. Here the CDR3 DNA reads TGTGCCAGCAGTATAGGGACAGAAGGTTACGAGCAGTACTTC. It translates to CASSIGTEGYEQYF.

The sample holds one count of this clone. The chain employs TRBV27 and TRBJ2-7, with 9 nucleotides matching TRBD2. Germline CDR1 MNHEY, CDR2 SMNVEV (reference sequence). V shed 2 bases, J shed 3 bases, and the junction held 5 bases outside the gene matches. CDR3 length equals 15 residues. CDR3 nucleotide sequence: TGTGCCAGCAGTTTAGGGGCGGGAGGGTTCTACGAGCAGTACTTC. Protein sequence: CASSLGAGGFYEQYF.

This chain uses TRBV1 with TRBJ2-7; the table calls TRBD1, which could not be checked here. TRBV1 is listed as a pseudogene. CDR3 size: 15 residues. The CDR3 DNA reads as TGCACCAGCAGCCAAGATAAGGGGGCGGGTTACGAGCAGTACTTC. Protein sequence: CTSSQDKGAGYEQYF.

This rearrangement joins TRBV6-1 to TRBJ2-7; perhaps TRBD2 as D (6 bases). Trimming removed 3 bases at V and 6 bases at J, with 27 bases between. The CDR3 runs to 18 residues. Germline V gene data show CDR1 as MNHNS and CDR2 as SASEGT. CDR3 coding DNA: TGTGCCAGCAGTGAGGAGGGCTCGCAACCGGGGTTGGGGCCCGAGCAGTACTTC. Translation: CASSEEGSQPGLGPEQYF.

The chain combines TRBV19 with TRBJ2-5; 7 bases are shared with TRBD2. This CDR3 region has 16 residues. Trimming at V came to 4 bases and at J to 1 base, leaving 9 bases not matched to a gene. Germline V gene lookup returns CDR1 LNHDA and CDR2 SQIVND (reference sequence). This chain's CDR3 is CASSNSGRDLQETQYF. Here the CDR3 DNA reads TGTGCCAGTAGTAATAGTGGGAGGGACCTCCAAGAGACCCAGTACTTC.

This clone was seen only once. The CDR3 DNA is TGTGCCAGCAGCACCCGACAGGGGGTGAGGGAGCAGTACTTC. Encoded protein: CASSTRQGVREQYF. This chain connects TRBV11-2 to TRBJ2-7, with 9 bases that match TRBD1. This CDR3 region has 14 residues. Germline CDR1 SGHAT, CDR2 FQNNGV. J was trimmed by 7 bases and V by 5 bases; bases with no gene match: 9. Full variable domain (rest looked up from reference TRBV11-2 and TRBJ2-7): EAGVAQSPRYKIIEKRQSVAFWCNPISGHATLYWYQQILGQGPKLLIQFQNNGVVDDSQLPKDRFSAERLKGVDSTLKIQPAKLEDSAVYLCASSTRQGVREQYFGPGTRLTVT.